This is a list of T cell receptor beta chains from one sample in a study of identical twins. TCRdb reanalysed the 5' RACE reads using MiXCR and keeps one entry per CDR3 protein. There are approximately 670,000 distinct CDR3 sequences in the sample; approximately 6% occur only once, and about 1.8% lies in the top ten. Sequencing input: naive T cells sorted from blood. These receptors all come from a man aged 18 to 29 in good health. Both conserved end residues are part of each CDR3. Each record gives: J gene, D gene, V gene, clone size, CDR3 DNA, CDR3 protein. A D gene is named only where the DNA matches it firmly. Only part of the rows carry a size: once, few, many, or a class if the clone is expanded.

>TRBJ2-4|.|TRBV9|.
TGTGCCAGCAGCGTAGATATCCAGGGGAAAAACATTCAGTACTTC
CASSVDIQGKNIQYF
>TRBJ2-7|TRBD1|TRBV7-2|many
TGTGCCAGCAGCTGGTCCGGGACAGGGATCTACGAGCAGTACTTC
CASSWSGTGIYEQYF
>TRBJ2-7|TRBD2|TRBV20-1|many
TGCAGTGCTAAGCAAGCCGGGACTAGCGGGTCTAGCTACGAGCAGTACTTC
CSAKQAGTSGSSYEQYF
>TRBJ2-1|TRBD2|TRBV7-6|many
TGTGCCAGCAGCTTAGCGGGGACTAGCGGGAGGGACAATGAGCAGTTCTTC
CASSLAGTSGRDNEQFF
>TRBJ2-5|.|TRBV6-6|few
TGTGCCAGCAGTCCCACCGGCCCAGCGGCCCAGTACTTC
CASSPTGPAAQYF
>TRBJ2-1|.|TRBV12-5|.
TGTGCTAGTGGTTTGGTAACAGGGCAGTTCTTC
CASGLVTGQFF
>TRBJ2-3|TRBD1|TRBV7-8|few
TGTGCCAGCAGCCCCTGGACAGGGTCTAGCACAGATACGCAGTATTTT
CASSPWTGSSTDTQYF
>TRBJ2-1|.|TRBV5-1|many
TGTGCCAGCAGCTTAGGCCAGACCTCCTACAATGAGCAGTTCTTC
CASSLGQTSYNEQFF
>TRBJ2-4|.|TRBV12-3/TRBV12-4|many
TGTGCCAGCAGTTTGAGGATAGCCAAAAACATTCAGTACTTC
CASSLRIAKNIQYF
>TRBJ2-1|.|TRBV5-1|.
TGCGCCAGCAGCCTCGAGGGGCGCCTGGTTTACAATGAGCAGTTCTTC
CASSLEGRLVYNEQFF
>TRBJ2-1|TRBD2|TRBV4-2|.
TGTGCCAGCAGCCGACGCAACTTCGAGCGGGGGGAGGGGATCTTC
CASSRRNFERGEGIF
>TRBJ2-5|.|TRBV5-1|few
TGCGCCAGCAGCGCCGGGACACCCGGAGAGACCCAGTACTTC
CASSAGTPGETQYF
>TRBJ2-7|TRBD2|TRBV4-2|many
TGTGCCAGCAGCCAAGATCCCGGTGGTAGCGGGAGTCGGTACGAGCAGTACTTC
CASSQDPGGSGSRYEQYF
>TRBJ2-3|.|TRBV5-1|many
TGCGCCAGCAGCTTGGTACGCGGGATTGGCACAGATACGCAGTATTTT
CASSLVRGIGTDTQYF
>TRBJ2-1|TRBD2|TRBV5-1|.
TGCGCCAGCAGCTCGGGTTGGACTAGGGACAATGAGCAGTTCTTC
CASSSGWTRDNEQFF
>TRBJ2-7|TRBD1|TRBV12-3/TRBV12-4|many
TGTGCCAGCATTTTAACAGGGGGGCCAACAGGCGAGCAGTACTTC
CASILTGGPTGEQYF
>TRBJ1-2|.|TRBV7-2|few
TGTGCCAGCAGCTTAGCAGGAGGACAGAGTGATTTGGGCTACACCTTC
CASSLAGGQSDLGYTF
>TRBJ1-2|.|TRBV12-3/TRBV12-4|many
TGTGCCAGCAGTTTAGCCGGGGGGGCGCGAGGCTACACCTTC
CASSLAGGARGYTF
>TRBJ2-1|TRBD2|TRBV27|many
TGTGCCAGCAGTCCCGGACTAGCCGTCGGTGAGCAGTTCTTC
CASSPGLAVGEQFF
>TRBJ2-3|TRBD2|TRBV7-6|.
TGTGCCAGCAGCTTAGCGATTGGACTAGATCGAGCAGATACGCAGTATTTT
CASSLAIGLDRADTQYF
>TRBJ1-2|.|TRBV20-1|many
TGCAGTGCTAGAGATTCCGTATCCGAGGGCTACACCTTC
CSARDSVSEGYTF